A single T cell receptor beta chain is shown here with its context. Antigen: not known. The data were obtained in a study of radiotherapy plus CTLA-4 blockade in lung cancer. Findings and limits, study-wide: How blood T cell clones changed early, along with interferon-beta, reportedly forecast response best.

This CDR3 contains 15 residues. CDR1 is MNHEY, CDR2 SMNVEV, per germline (reference sequence). V lost 5 bases, J lost 6 bases, and 7 bases stayed unmatched. Here immunoSEQ multiplex PCR was the method, and the copy in TCRdb shows in-frame clones only, minus some. The sample comprises some 70,000 clones, 79% of which are singletons, and 8% to 10% rests with the top ten. Those with chemo-refractory metastatic non-small-cell lung cancer were treated with focal radiation combined with CTLA-4 blockade using ipilimumab. Source: peripheral blood, taken from a patient treated with radiotherapy plus ipilimumab. The sequence was obtained from a human donor with non-small cell lung cancer who had a complete response to radiotherapy plus ipilimumab. This chain uses TRBV27 with TRBJ2-3; 11 nucleotides agree with TRBD2. The CDR3 DNA follows: TGTGCCAGCAGTAGCCCTAGCGGGAGGAGTGATACGCAGTATTTT. It codes for CASSSPSGRSDTQYF.